The rows below give T cell receptor beta chains drawn from one sample of a study of blood T cell repertoires in COVID-19. Data came from immunoSEQ multiplex PCR; TCRdb stores just in-frame clones and leaves some out. The sample lists about 290,000 clones; roughly 80% were seen once. Sequencing input: peripheral blood. The source is a woman between 50 and 59 years old with active or convalescent COVID-19. Both conserved end residues are part of each CDR3. Size tells how often a clone was seen (once, few, many) or the class of an expanded clone, and some rows leave it out.

size: -
V: TRBV3-1/TRBV3-2
CDR3: CASSQESGGNQPQHF

size: -
V: TRBV7-8
CDR3: CASSRGRDKYSPLHF

size: -
V: TRBV6-2/TRBV6-3
CDR3: CASSPTGPTGELFF

size: -
V: TRBV24-1
CDR3: CATSETGSPGRTDTQYF

size: -
V: TRBV13
CDR3: CASSPLRQGAYEQYF

size: -
V: TRBV14
CDR3: CASSQDRGTLGGYTF

size: many
V: TRBV12-3/TRBV12-4
CDR3: CASRLAVSYEQYF

size: -
V: TRBV7-2
CDR3: CASSLVGGGTEAFF

size: -
V: TRBV5-4
CDR3: CASSVGLAGGGNEQFF

size: -
V: TRBV5-1
CDR3: CASSPGGQGTYEQYF

size: once
V: TRBV6-5
CDR3: CASSYYGGSGNSPLHF

size: -
V: TRBV19
CDR3: CASSPRGRYLNEQFF

size: -
V: TRBV11-2
CDR3: CASSLDRGSYNEQFF

size: -
V: TRBV27
CDR3: CASSLTSVSYEQYF

size: -
V: TRBV5-4
CDR3: CASSSKRSGRRLDTQYF

size: -
V: TRBV5-1
CDR3: CARSRGGTAGEQYF

size: -
V: TRBV7-9
CDR3: CASSSDGHVVTGELFF

size: -
V: TRBV3-1/TRBV3-2
CDR3: CASSLTRSSYNEQFF

size: -
V: TRBV12-3/TRBV12-4
CDR3: CASTSTGAEQYF

size: -
V: TRBV27
CDR3: CASSFGPGAGGGGQFF

size: -
V: TRBV5-4
CDR3: CASSLEQGRWGGEQFF

size: -
V: TRBV6-6
CDR3: CASSLGLTNQPQHF

size: -
V: TRBV18
CDR3: CASKSGQETQYF

size: few
V: TRBV25-1
CDR3: CASSSRAPNEKLFF

size: -
V: TRBV5-1
CDR3: CASSPDRWEVEQFF

size: once
V: TRBV11-3
CDR3: CASSWGQGPTDTQYF

size: -
V: TRBV19
CDR3: CASSIDGVSEEWGMNTEAFF

size: -
V: TRBV5-1
CDR3: CASTNTGELFF

size: once
V: TRBV15
CDR3: CATSGGSYQETQYF

size: -
V: TRBV27
CDR3: CASSFSSTGQAFF

size: -
V: TRBV4-1
CDR3: CASSLSQQGWNGYTF

size: -
V: TRBV5-1
CDR3: CASSFMGRAGGTDTQYF

size: -
V: TRBV27
CDR3: CASSPTGTGDGYTF

size: -
V: TRBV5-8
CDR3: CASSSPGQKNYGYTF

size: once
V: TRBV2
CDR3: CASSLTGGVKAFF

size: -
V: TRBV6-4
CDR3: CASSVAGLGYNEQFF

size: -
V: TRBV7-2
CDR3: CASSLDSGVGYGYTF

size: once
V: TRBV3-1/TRBV3-2
CDR3: CASSQVQLAGEDEQYF

size: once
V: TRBV18
CDR3: CASSPRTGVRNTIYF

size: -
V: TRBV9
CDR3: CARTGLAGGPTSPGELFF

size: -
V: TRBV28
CDR3: CASSTFIVTGIGEKLFF

size: -
V: TRBV19
CDR3: CASSSPTVPNNQPQHF

size: -
V: TRBV11-2
CDR3: CASSLGGQARNEKLFF

size: -
V: TRBV6-6
CDR3: CASSYSGLAGEQYF

size: -
V: TRBV27
CDR3: CASSPDRGTPMNTEAFF

size: -
V: TRBV6-4
CDR3: CASSEVAGDTGELFF

size: -
V: TRBV7-2
CDR3: CASSLDRANTQYF

size: few
V: TRBV10-3
CDR3: CAISEAGQGAYEQYF

size: -
V: TRBV28
CDR3: CASSLAGVGGQPQHF

size: -
V: TRBV5-1
CDR3: CASSFAGNTGELFF

size: -
V: TRBV2
CDR3: CATLKAAGGDNEQFF

size: -
V: TRBV5-1
CDR3: CASSLGQGTYGYTF

size: -
V: TRBV7-9
CDR3: CASSDRTGIGQNTIYF